In this sample, the clone carrying this TCR beta chain turned up many times. The antigen is unknown. This sample was included in a study of spatial heterogeneity in lung cancer. As for the study in general: Detected beta-chain sequences consistently exceeded alpha-chain sequences.

Time point reported: sample taken at primary tumor resection. Sequencing was performed on whole RNA extracted from tumor and nontumor lung tissue, or from frozen PBMC, and the material was left unsorted. TCRdb itself ran the 5' RACE reads through MiXCR, one entry per CDR3 protein. The data show about 36,000 distinct CDR3 sequences, roughly 5.5% seen once. Broader study findings: Blood showed ubiquitous tumor TCRs more often at resection than at routine follow-up.

This clonotype was sampled from a female donor with early-stage non-small cell lung cancer. Sequencing was performed on PBMCs, taken at surgery.

The CDR3 DNA follows: TGCGCCAGCAGCTTGGGGGTCCCTTCTAGCGGGGTGAACACCGGGGAGCTGTTTTTT. Translating it yields CASSLGVPSSGVNTGELFF. This chain uses TRBV5-1 with TRBJ2-2, with 9 nucleotides matching TRBD2. J was trimmed by 1 base and V by 0 bases; bases with no gene match: 10. The CDR3 runs to 19 residues. The germline V gene encodes CDR1 SGHRS and CDR2 YFSETQ.